The sample holds one count of the clone carrying this TCR beta chain. This sample was taken from a study of blood T cell repertoires in COVID-19. The CDR3 length is 15 residues. The ends lost 5 bases at V and 4 bases at J; junction bases unmatched: 9. Germline CDR1 reads MDHEN; CDR2 reads SYDVKM. Clones were read by immunoSEQ multiplex PCR, and TCRdb kept only the in-frame ones, dropping some. Of around 290,000 clones listed, roughly 90% are singletons. This clonotype was sampled from a woman in her seventies with COVID-19, enrolled during active disease. The rearrangement uses TRBV28 and TRBJ1-2; 8 bases agree with TRBD1. Sequencing was performed on peripheral blood. DNA for the CDR3: TGTGCCAGCAGTCTCCTAACAGGGGGGAGCTATGGCTACACCTTC. As protein: CASSLLTGGSYGYTF.